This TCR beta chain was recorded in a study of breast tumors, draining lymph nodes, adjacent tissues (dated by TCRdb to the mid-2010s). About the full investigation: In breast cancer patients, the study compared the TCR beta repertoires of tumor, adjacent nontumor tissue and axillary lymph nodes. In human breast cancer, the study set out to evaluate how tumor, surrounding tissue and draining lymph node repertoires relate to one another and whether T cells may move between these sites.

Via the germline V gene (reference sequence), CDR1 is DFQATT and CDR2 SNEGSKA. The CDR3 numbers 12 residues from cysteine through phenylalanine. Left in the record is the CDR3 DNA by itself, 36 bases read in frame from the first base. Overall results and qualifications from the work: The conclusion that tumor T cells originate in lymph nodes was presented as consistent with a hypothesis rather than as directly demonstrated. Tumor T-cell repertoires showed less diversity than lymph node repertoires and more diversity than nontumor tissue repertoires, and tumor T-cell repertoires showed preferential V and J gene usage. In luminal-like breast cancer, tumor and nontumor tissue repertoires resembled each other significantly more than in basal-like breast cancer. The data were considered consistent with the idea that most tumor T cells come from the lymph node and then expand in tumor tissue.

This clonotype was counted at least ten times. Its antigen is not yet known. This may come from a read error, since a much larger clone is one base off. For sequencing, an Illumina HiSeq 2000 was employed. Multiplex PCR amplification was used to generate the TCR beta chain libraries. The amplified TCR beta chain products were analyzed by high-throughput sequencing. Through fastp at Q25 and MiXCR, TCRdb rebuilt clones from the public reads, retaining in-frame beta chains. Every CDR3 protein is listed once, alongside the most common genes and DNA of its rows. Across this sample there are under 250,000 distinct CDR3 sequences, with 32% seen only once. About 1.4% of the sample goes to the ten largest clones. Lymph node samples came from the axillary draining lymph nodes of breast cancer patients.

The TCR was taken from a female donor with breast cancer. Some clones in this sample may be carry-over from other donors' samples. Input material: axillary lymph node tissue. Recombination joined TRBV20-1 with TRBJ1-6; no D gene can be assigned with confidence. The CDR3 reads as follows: CSARDGQSPPHF. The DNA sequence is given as TGCAGTGCTAGAGATGGGCAGTCACCCCCCCACTTT.